This T cell receptor (beta chain) was documented in a study of T cell changes during pregnancy in multiple sclerosis (dated by TCRdb to about 2019). Regarding the complete study: The study looked at changes in the T cell repertoire across pregnancy in women with multiple sclerosis.

As for this clone: The antigen this receptor binds is unknown. Qualities for individual bases were not recorded, and no much larger clone is one base off.

Libraries were constructed by the immunoSEQ multiplex PCR assay. Sourced from immuneACCESS, this table was stored by TCRdb with only in-frame sequences that have V and J called. A share of the clones is absent; for the studies checked, an unresolved V gene accounts for under half, and the remainder has no known explanation. The sample data list over 35,000 clones, and 85% to 95% of these were observed just once. The ten largest clones take up 1% to 1.5% of the sample. Sample: peripheral blood. This TCR derives from a female donor with multiple sclerosis, enrolled in a pregnancy study.

The DNA reads TGTGCCAGCAACTACCAAGCGGGAGGAAAAGAGACCCAGTACTTC. This encodes CASNYQAGGKETQYF. The chain is made from TRBV6-6 and TRBJ2-5; a stretch of 9 junction bases matches TRBD2. The V end gives up 7 bases and the J end 3 bases, leaving 9 bases in the junction not matched to a gene. The CDR3, from cysteine to phenylalanine, totals 15 residues. Left in the record is the CDR3 DNA by itself, 45 bases read in frame from the first base. The CDR1 and CDR2 encoded by the germline V gene (reference sequence) are MNHNY and SVGAGI.